This TCR beta chain is drawn from a study of cytomegalovirus exposure and HLA in healthy donors. General observations from the study: Using a false discovery rate of 0.05, a later analysis showed that about 16,000 TCR beta sequences were associated with HLA alleles. The authors excluded some V segments, including TRBV6-2 and TRBV6-3, as indistinguishable. Reportedly, a later analysis found an Asian-associated ancestry cluster had fewer N-insertions than the approximately 670-donor mean.

After removal of 6 bases from V and 4 bases from J, the junction contained 9 bases not matched to a gene. CDR3 length equals 15 residues. The germline V gene has CDR1 MNHNS and CDR2 SASEGT. PCR employed 60 Vbeta and 13 Jbeta primers. The repertoire was sequenced with immunoSEQ multiplex PCR; TCRdb's copy has only in-frame clones and lacks some. The sample consists of 83,000 or so clones, 60% to 80% of them appearing once. On this clone itself: Its antigen is not known.

The TCR originated in a female donor in good health and CMV-seronegative. The chain combines TRBV6-1 with TRBJ2-3; TRBD2 matches at 8 bases. Sequences were obtained from PBMCs. The DNA of the CDR3 is TGTGCCAGCAGGAGAAAAGCGGGAGTGTCAGATACGCAGTATTTT. Its protein product is CASRRKAGVSDTQYF.